The T cell receptor (beta chain) under discussion was sequenced for a study of cytomegalovirus exposure and HLA in healthy donors. Primers: 60 Vbeta forward and 13 Jbeta reverse. Sequenced by immunoSEQ multiplex PCR; TCRdb stores in-frame clones only, minus some. The sample has over 150,000 clones, 80% seen once; the top ten hold 8% to 10%. The V and J ends lost 3 bases and 4 bases respectively, with 10 bases between them. The CDR3 extends over 14 amino acids. The germline gives CDR1 MGHDK, CDR2 SYGVNS. The sequence was collected from a man aged 18 to 30 in good health and CMV-seropositive. The specimen sequenced was PBMCs. The V gene is TRBV25-1, the J gene TRBJ2-1; D is uncertain. CDR3 residues: CASSDLGRYNEQFF. The CDR3 nucleotides read TGTGCCAGCAGTGATTTGGGCCGATACAATGAGCAGTTCTTC.